The 9 T cell receptor beta chains given below trace back to one sample, sequenced in a study of beta chain features in type 1 diabetes. Of the isolated RNA, all was reverse transcribed, and so the sequenced material was expressed TCRB transcripts. Measured with immunoSEQ multiplex PCR; TCRdb has only the in-frame clones, and not every one. Among about 210,000 clones listed, about a tenth were seen once. Input material: central memory CD4+ T cells from blood. These receptors all come from a man aged 18 to 30 in good health.

This clone was found a few times. This chain links TRBV7-2 with TRBJ2-7; TRBD2 aligns across 7 bases. V was pared by 5 bases and J by 4 bases, with 5 bases of the junction left unmatched. The CDR3 is 13 residues long. Per the germline V gene, CDR1 is SGHTA and CDR2 is FQGNSA. CDR3 protein: CASSASSGYEQYF. The CDR3 nucleotides are TGTGCCAGCAGCGCTAGTAGCGGGTACGAGCAGTACTTC. The full variable domain, rest sourced from reference TRBV7-2 and TRBJ2-7, is GAGVSQSPSNKVTEKGKDVELRCDPISGHTALYWYRQSLGQGLEFLIYFQGNSAPDKSGLPSDRFSAERTGGSVSTLTIQRTQQEDSAVYLCASSASSGYEQYFGPGTRLTVT.

This clone was seen ten or more times. V usage is TRBV28 and J usage is TRBJ2-7, with D uncertain. Trimming took off 4 bases at V and 0 bases at J, with 4 bases between the two ends. This CDR3 contains 12 residues. The germline CDR1 and CDR2 sequences are MDHEN and SYDVKM. The CDR3 loop reads CASSSLSYEQYF. The CDR3 DNA sequence: TGTGCCAGCAGTTCCCTCTCCTACGAGCAGTACTTC.

There are many counts of this clone. The chain links TRBV30 to TRBJ2-6; no reliable D call. There are 13 residues in the CDR3. Trimming took off 4 bases at V and 0 bases at J, with 4 bases between the two ends. Germline loops: CDR1 GTSNPN, CDR2 SVGIG (reference sequence). CDR3 bases: TGTGCCTGGACAGTCTCTGGGGCCAACGTCCTGACTTTC. Protein product: CAWTVSGANVLTF.

This clone has just a few counts. This rearrangement joins TRBV30 to TRBJ1-4; tentatively, D is TRBD1 (6 bases). V lost 2 bases, J lost 8 bases, and 18 bases lay in between. The CDR3 is made up of 15 amino acids. Germline CDR1 and CDR2: GTSNPN and SVGIG (reference sequence). This CDR3 is CAWSRQGLVEEKLFF. CDR3 sequence (DNA): TGTGCCTGGAGTCGCCAGGGGCTGGTTGAAGAAAAACTGTTTTTT.

The chain joins TRBV11-2 to TRBJ2-5, with a possible D match to TRBD1 (6 bases). The germline gives CDR1 SGHAT, CDR2 FQNNGV. This CDR3 is 13 amino acids long. Trimming cost V 6 bases and J 9 bases, with 17 bases left between them. The CDR3 is CASRYTGFWAQYF. The CDR3 DNA reads as TGTGCCAGCAGATATACAGGGTTCTGGGCCCAGTACTTC.

This sequence joins TRBV2 and TRBJ1-1; the match to TRBD1 covers 7 bases. After removal of 3 bases from V and 3 bases from J, the junction contained 1 base not matched to a gene. CDR1 is SNHLY and CDR2 is FYNNEI in the germline V gene. This CDR3 spans 13 amino acids. The CDR3 DNA sequence: TGTGCCAGCAGTGAGGGACAGCACACTGAAGCTTTCTTT. Its translation: CASSEGQHTEAFF.

Regarding this clone: Other DNA sequences in the sample encode the same CDR3. For the CDR3, the DNA is TGTGCCAGCAGCGTAATCGATGCCGGGGCCAACGTCCTGACTTTC. This sequence encodes CASSVIDAGANVLTF. V and J are TRBV9 and TRBJ2-6; no reliable D call. Trimming cost V 1 base and J 4 bases, with 9 bases left between them. The CDR3 is 15 residues long. Germline lookup yields CDR1 SGDLS and CDR2 YYNGEE.

This sequence joins TRBV9 and TRBJ2-2; D is undetermined. The CDR3 totals 18 residues. Germline V CDR1 and CDR2: SGDLS, YYNGEE. V was clipped by 0 bases and J by 4 bases, with 19 bases between them. This CDR3 reads CASSVADSSDRATGELFF. CDR3 DNA sequence: TGTGCCAGCAGCGTAGCCGATAGCTCAGACCGGGCCACCGGGGAGCTGTTTTTT.

This clone was detected a few times. The chain is built from TRBV2 and TRBJ2-7; the D is unclear. Germline-derived CDR1 and CDR2 are SNHLY and FYNNEI. Trimming cost V 3 bases and J 0 bases, with 12 bases left between them. The length of the CDR3 is 15 residues. CDR3 sequence reads: CASSEYTYPSYEQYF. For the CDR3, the DNA is TGTGCCAGCAGTGAGTACACATACCCCTCCTACGAGCAGTACTTC.